This passage covers 5 T cell receptor beta chains from one sample sequenced in a study of OX40 agonist ivuxolimab in advanced cancers. Sequencing used immunoSEQ multiplex PCR; TCRdb keeps in-frame clones, though not all of them. The repertoire holds roughly 26,000 clones, with around nine tenths as singletons. The source was CD4+ or CD8+ T cells sorted from blood, collected in a trial of the OX40 agonist ivuxolimab. These TCRs come from an adult with an advanced solid tumor such as melanoma, head and neck, liver or kidney cancer.

The V gene is TRBV9, the J gene TRBJ2-3; D remains ambiguous. Trimming removed 2 bases at V and 5 bases at J, with 9 bases between. CDR1 SGDLS and CDR2 YYNGEE come from the germline V gene. The CDR3 loop spans 13 amino acids. In nucleotides, the CDR3 is TGTGCCAGCAGCGTTCTCTCCGGAGATACGCAGTATTTT. Translating it yields CASSVLSGDTQYF.

J is TRBJ1-1 and V is TRBV4-3; 8 nucleotides match TRBD1. CDR3 length: 15 residues. V gave up 3 bases and J gave up 1 base; unmatched junction bases: 4. Looked up from germline, CDR1 is LGHNA and CDR2 is YSLEER. The CDR3 nucleotides are TGCGCCAGCAGCCAGGAGGACAGGGAGAACACTGAAGCTTTCTTT. Amino acids: CASSQEDRENTEAFF.

The rearrangement links TRBV27 to TRBJ2-1; tentative D call: TRBD1 (7 bases). V was pared by 7 bases and J by 1 base, with 17 bases between. This CDR3 spans 16 amino acids. Looked up from germline, CDR1 is MNHEY and CDR2 is SMNVEV (reference sequence). CDR3 in DNA: TGTGCCAGCACCATTTCACAGGGGAGGTCCTACAATGAGCAGTTCTTC. It yields the protein CASTISQGRSYNEQFF.

V usage is TRBV2 and J usage is TRBJ1-2; D not resolved. V lost 0 bases to trimming and J lost 6 bases, with 5 bases between them. In germline, CDR1 is SNHLY, CDR2 FYNNEI. This CDR3 is 12 amino acids long. The DNA of the CDR3 is TGTGCCAGCAGTGAAGCACGTCATGGCTACACCTTC. Residues: CASSEARHGYTF.

The chain carries TRBV6-1 and TRBJ2-7; 10 bases line up with TRBD1. Germline V gene lookup returns CDR1 MNHNS and CDR2 SASEGT. This CDR3 has 14 amino acids. The V and J ends lost 6 bases and 5 bases, in that order; junction bases with no gene match: 7. CDR3: CASSPDRGLNEQYF. The CDR3 nucleotides read TGTGCCAGCAGCCCCGACAGGGGGCTGAACGAGCAGTACTTC.